These 26 T cell receptor beta chains were sequenced from one sample in a study of regulatory T cells in long-lasting Graves disease. Stated time point: newly diagnosed GD, antithyroid drugs for less than 3 months. Isolated PBMC RNA provided the starting material for the TCR library. iRepertoire HTBI primers and Arm-PCR of CDR3 regions built TCR beta libraries. In TCRdb, the multiplex PCR reads were re-called with MiXCR into one record per CDR3 protein. Of about 620,000 distinct CDR3 sequences in the sample, 16% were seen once. These data also formed part of another study, on T cells in Graves' hyperthyroidism and ophthalmopathy.

The starting material was peripheral blood mononuclear cells (PBMCs), obtained at new diagnosis, from a patient treated with antithyroid drugs. The source is a woman aged 25-40 years with Graves disease.

In this sample, this clonotype turned up many times. J is TRBJ2-7 and V is TRBV7-2; D gene ambiguous. V shed 5 bases and J shed 2 bases, with 16 bases lying between them. This CDR3 is 15 amino acids long. Per germline, CDR1 SGHTA and CDR2 FQGNSA. CDR3 bases: TGTGCCAGCAGCGCCACGCGGTGGCATCCCTACGAGCAGTACTTC. Translating gives CASSATRWHPYEQYF. The entire variable domain, with the rest obtained from reference TRBV7-2 and TRBJ2-7, is as follows: GAGVSQSPSNKVTEKGKDVELRCDPISGHTALYWYRQSLGQGLEFLIYFQGNSAPDKSGLPSDRFSAERTGGSVSTLTIQRTQQEDSAVYLCASSATRWHPYEQYFGPGTRLTVT.

This chain links TRBV7-2 with TRBJ2-6; no definite D call. Trimming removed 2 bases at V and 2 bases at J, with 13 bases between. The length of the CDR3 is 17 residues. Germline-derived CDR1 and CDR2 are SGHTA and FQGNSA. CDR3 bases: TGTGCCAGCAGCTTAATGGGGAATGTAGCTGGGGCCAACGTCCTGACTTTC. Translation: CASSLMGNVAGANVLTF.

This clonotype was detected ten times or more. The chain has TRBV6-5 and TRBJ2-7; 8 nucleotides agree with TRBD1. CDR1 MNHEY and CDR2 SVGAGI come from the germline V gene. The V gene end was trimmed by 3 bases and the J gene end by 2 bases; junction bases not matched to a gene: 9. This CDR3 comprises 16 residues. The chain's CDR3 is CASSYSDRADPYEQYF. DNA for the CDR3: TGTGCCAGCAGTTATTCGGACAGGGCCGACCCCTACGAGCAGTACTTC.

This clonotype was recorded many times. The V and J genes are TRBV6-1 and TRBJ1-5; TRBD1 aligns across 7 bases. CDR3 length: 15 residues. J was trimmed by 5 bases and V by 8 bases; bases with no gene match: 12. Looked up from germline, CDR1 is MNHNS and CDR2 is SASEGT. The CDR3 DNA follows: TGTGCCAGCTGTCGACAGGGATGGTGGGATCAGCCCCAGCATTTT. This translates into CASCRQGWWDQPQHF.

Comment on this clonotype: A much larger clone differs by one base, so this may be a read error. V usage is TRBV12-3 or TRBV12-4 and J usage is TRBJ1-5; D is perhaps TRBD1 (6 bases). V was shortened by 5 bases and J by 4 bases, with 21 bases between the two germline ends. This CDR3 is 17 amino acids long. CDR3 in amino acids: CASSPHWAGESNQPQHF. The CDR3 DNA reads as TGTGCCAGCAGTCCCCATTGGGCAGGGGAGTCGAATCAGCCCCAGCATTTT.

This clonotype has ten or more counts. The rearrangement links TRBV12-3 or TRBV12-4 to TRBJ1-2; D is uncertain. The germline V and J ends were trimmed by 3 bases and 4 bases, with 9 bases remaining between them. This CDR3 spans 13 amino acids. The CDR3 DNA follows: TGTGCCAGCAGTTTCGGGCGAGGCTATGGCTACACCTTC. This translates into CASSFGRGYGYTF.

The sample holds a few counts of this clonotype. This rearrangement joins TRBV14 to TRBJ2-1, with 11 positions matching TRBD2. In germline, CDR1 is SGHDN, CDR2 FVKESK. V was pared by 5 bases and J by 10 bases, with 10 bases of the junction left unmatched. This CDR3 has 15 amino acids. The CDR3 region is CASSTGLAVLDEQFF. CDR3 sequence (DNA): TGTGCCAGCAGCACGGGACTAGCGGTGTTGGACGAGCAGTTCTTC.

This clonotype has a count of ten or more. The chain couples TRBV3-1 to TRBJ1-3, with D uncertain. Trimming cost V 0 bases and J 0 bases, with 6 bases left between them. The germline CDR1 and CDR2 sequences are LGHDT and YNNKEL (reference sequence). This CDR3 is 15 amino acids long. CDR3: CASSQEILSGNTIYF. In nucleotides, the CDR3 is TGTGCCAGCAGCCAAGAAATCCTCTCTGGAAACACCATATATTTT.

This clonotype was seen repeatedly, ten times or more. V and J are TRBV28 and TRBJ2-2; a weak D match, TRBD2 (6 bases). The V gene lost 5 bases and the J gene lost 0 bases, with 10 bases spanning the gap. The germline V gene encodes CDR1 MDHEN and CDR2 SYDVKM. The CDR3 has 15 residues. The CDR3 nucleotides are TGTGCCAGCAGTGGGACTTACGCGAACACCGGGGAGCTGTTTTTT. Its translation is CASSGTYANTGELFF.

V gene TRBV7-9 combines with J gene TRBJ2-7, with unresolved D. The CDR3 runs to 11 residues. Deletions cut 6 bases from V and 6 bases from J, with 9 bases between. The V gene's germline CDR1 is SEHNR and CDR2 FQNEAQ (reference sequence). The CDR3 spells CASRVAAEQYF. CDR3 DNA sequence: TGTGCCAGCAGGGTAGCTGCCGAGCAGTACTTC.

This clonotype was observed a handful of times. The rearrangement joins TRBV5-1 to TRBJ2-3; no firm D call. V was trimmed by 0 bases and J by 6 bases, leaving 11 bases between them. The CDR3 length is 14 residues. The germline V gene encodes CDR1 SGHRS and CDR2 YFSETQ. CDR3 bases: TGCGCCAGCAGCTTGGCCACGTCGGCTGATACGCAGTATTTT. This codes for CASSLATSADTQYF.

This clonotype was seen at least ten times. This chain links TRBV18 with TRBJ1-4; D may be TRBD1 (5 bases). Germline lookup yields CDR1 KGHSH and CDR2 LQKENI. Trimming took 2 bases from V and 4 from J, leaving 8 bases between them. The CDR3 runs to 14 residues. Written as DNA, the CDR3 is TGTGCCAGCTCACCATCAGGGAGTAATGAAAAACTGTTTTTT. It yields the protein CASSPSGSNEKLFF.

V and J are TRBV19 and TRBJ1-5, with 10 positions matching TRBD1. CDR1 and CDR2 (germline): LNHDA, SQIVND (reference sequence). V lost 5 bases, J lost 0 bases, and 4 bases stayed unmatched. The CDR3 is made up of 16 amino acids. The DNA of the CDR3 is TGTGCCAGTAGTGGCCGGACAGGGGGTAGCAATCAGCCCCAGCATTTT. The encoded protein is CASSGRTGGSNQPQHF.

This clonotype was detected many times. This chain uses TRBV7-9 with TRBJ2-7, with D possibly called TRBD1 or TRBD2 (5 bases each). Trimming took off 8 bases at V and 6 bases at J, with 17 bases between the two ends. Germline values: CDR1 SEHNR, CDR2 FQNEAQ (reference sequence). The CDR3 is 13 residues long. The CDR3 DNA sequence: TGTGCCAGCCTCCGGACCGGGACCTCCGAGCAGTACTTC. Encoded protein: CASLRTGTSEQYF.

This clonotype came up a few times. The rearrangement links TRBV2 to TRBJ1-6; D unresolved. V was cut by 5 bases and J by 6 bases, with 11 bases left in between. This CDR3 comprises 14 residues. CDR1 and CDR2 from the germline V gene are SNHLY and FYNNEI. The CDR3 nucleotides read TGTGCCAGCAGTTCCTATACCCTTAATTCACCCCTCCACTTT. Protein product: CASSSYTLNSPLHF.

This clonotype was detected many times. This chain connects TRBV28 to TRBJ1-5; no firm D call. Trimming took off 3 bases at V and 4 bases at J, with 10 bases between the two ends. The length of the CDR3 is 14 residues. Germline-derived CDR1 and CDR2 are MDHEN and SYDVKM. The CDR3 nucleotides read TGTGCCAGCAGTTTTGGCGGGAAGAATCAGCCCCAGCATTTT. Translated: CASSFGGKNQPQHF.

This clonotype was found many times. The chain joins TRBV12-3 or TRBV12-4 to TRBJ1-1; the match to TRBD1 covers 7 bases. The ends lost 7 bases at V and 10 bases at J; junction bases unmatched: 12. CDR3 length: 13 amino acids. CDR3 sequence: CASKLDRTVPAFF. DNA of the CDR3: TGTGCCAGCAAATTGGACAGGACTGTCCCAGCTTTCTTT.

This clonotype appeared many times. The CDR3 spells CASSLGLGSILFF. CDR3 coding DNA: TGTGCCAGCAGCTTAGGCCTGGGCTCAATACTGTTTTTT. The V gene is TRBV7-2, the J gene TRBJ2-2; D unclear. V was cut by 1 base and J by 14 bases, with 14 bases left in between. The CDR3 is 13 residues long. Germline V gene sequence: CDR1 SGHTA, CDR2 FQGNSA.

The chain links TRBV5-1 to TRBJ2-1, with 12 bases fitting TRBD2. CDR3 length equals 16 residues. Germline CDR1 and CDR2: SGHRS and YFSETQ. Trimming took 3 bases from V and 5 from J; bases not matched to a gene: 6. The CDR3 sequence is CASSSGGLAGNNEQFF. CDR3 coding DNA: TGCGCCAGCAGCTCTGGAGGACTAGCGGGAAACAATGAGCAGTTCTTC.

This clonotype was found many times. The V and J genes are TRBV28 and TRBJ1-1, with D possibly TRBD1 on 5 matching bases. The CDR3 is made up of 17 amino acids. V gave up 2 bases and J gave up 4 bases, with 20 bases separating them. The germline gives CDR1 MDHEN, CDR2 SYDVKM. The DNA of the CDR3 is TGTGCCAGCAGTTTAAAAGTACGGGGCACGATTGTCACTGAAGCTTTCTTT. Its translation is CASSLKVRGTIVTEAFF.

The table lists this clonotype with many counts. This sequence joins TRBV20-1 and TRBJ1-5; D gene uncertain. In germline, CDR1 is DFQATT, CDR2 SNEGSKA (reference sequence). Trimming shortened V by 5 bases and J by 0 bases, and 14 bases separated the two germline ends. There are 15 residues in the CDR3. This CDR3 is CSAFTPTNSNQPQHF. For the CDR3, the DNA is TGCAGTGCTTTTACGCCGACCAATAGCAATCAGCCCCAGCATTTT.

CDR3 in DNA: TGTGCCACCAGCAGAGATAGGGGGACCTTCGGGGATACGCAGTATTTT. Amino acid sequence: CATSRDRGTFGDTQYF. The chain carries TRBV15 and TRBJ2-3; TRBD1 is a possible D gene (6 bases). The length of the CDR3 is 16 residues. Trimming pared 0 bases from V and 6 bases from J, leaving 16 bases between. CDR1 is LNHNV and CDR2 is YYDKDF in the germline V gene (reference sequence).

A remark on this clonotype: Germline and junction disagree at one end, which may indicate a read error. The chain employs TRBV27 and TRBJ1-2; D remains unclear. This CDR3 has 16 amino acids. CDR1 is MNHEY and CDR2 is SMNVEV in the germline V gene (reference sequence). The CDR3 loop reads CAGSLSGAGDAYGYTF. In DNA, the CDR3 is TGTGCCGGCAGTTTATCGGGAGCGGGTGATGCCTATGGCTACACCTTC.

The CDR3 nucleotides are TGTGCCAGCAATGGGGTTAGCTCCTACAATGAGCAGTTCTTC. The encoded protein is CASNGVSSYNEQFF. J is TRBJ2-1 and V is TRBV6-1; D not certain. V was shortened by 7 bases and J by 0 bases, with 10 bases between the two germline ends. Germline CDR1 and CDR2: MNHNS and SASEGT. The CDR3 extends over 14 amino acids.

This clonotype showed up just a few times. The chain is built from TRBV20-1 and TRBJ1-2; D may be TRBD1 (5 bases). The germline V gene encodes CDR1 DFQATT and CDR2 SNEGSKA (reference sequence). V lost 0 bases and J 4 bases, leaving 15 bases between the germline ends. CDR3 length: 15 amino acids. The DNA of the CDR3 is TGCAGTGCTAGAGACCCAGGGAGAGAAGGCTATGGCTACACCTTC. Its protein product is CSARDPGREGYGYTF.

The chain links TRBV6-2 or TRBV6-3 to TRBJ1-4; no firm D call. This CDR3 is 15 amino acids long. Trimming removed 5 bases at V and 6 bases at J, with 16 bases between. The germline V gene encodes CDR1 MNHEY and CDR2 SVGEGT. The CDR3 loop reads CASSDFVSRHEKLFF. The CDR3 DNA follows: TGTGCCAGCAGTGATTTTGTTAGTCGTCATGAAAAACTGTTTTTT.